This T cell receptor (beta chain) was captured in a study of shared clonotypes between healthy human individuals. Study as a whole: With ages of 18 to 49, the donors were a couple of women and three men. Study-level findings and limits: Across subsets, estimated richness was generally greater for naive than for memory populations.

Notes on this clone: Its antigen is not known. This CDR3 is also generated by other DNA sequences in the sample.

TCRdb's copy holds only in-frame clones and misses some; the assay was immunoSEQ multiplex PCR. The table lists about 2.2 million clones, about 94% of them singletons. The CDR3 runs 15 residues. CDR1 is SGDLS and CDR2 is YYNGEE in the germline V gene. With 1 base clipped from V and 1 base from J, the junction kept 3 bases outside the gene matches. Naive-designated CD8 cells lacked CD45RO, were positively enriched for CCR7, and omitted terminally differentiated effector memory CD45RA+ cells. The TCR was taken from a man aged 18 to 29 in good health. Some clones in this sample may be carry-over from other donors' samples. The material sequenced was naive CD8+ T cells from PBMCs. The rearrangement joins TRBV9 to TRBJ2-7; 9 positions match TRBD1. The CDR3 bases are TGTGCCAGCAGCGTATCGGGGACAGGGTCCTACGAGCAGTACTTC. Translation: CASSVSGTGSYEQYF.